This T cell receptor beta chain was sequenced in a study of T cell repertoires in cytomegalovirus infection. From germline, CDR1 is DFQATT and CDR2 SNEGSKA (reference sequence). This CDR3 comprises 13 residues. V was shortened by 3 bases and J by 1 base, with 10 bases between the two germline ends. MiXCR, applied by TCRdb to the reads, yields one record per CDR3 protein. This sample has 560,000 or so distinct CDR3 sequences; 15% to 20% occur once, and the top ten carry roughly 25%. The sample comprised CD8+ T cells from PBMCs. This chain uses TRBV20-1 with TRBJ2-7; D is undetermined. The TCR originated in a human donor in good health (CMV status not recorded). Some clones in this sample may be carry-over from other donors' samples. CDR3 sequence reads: CSASGARSYEQYF. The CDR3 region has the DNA TGCAGTGCTAGTGGCGCCAGGTCCTACGAGCAGTACTTC.